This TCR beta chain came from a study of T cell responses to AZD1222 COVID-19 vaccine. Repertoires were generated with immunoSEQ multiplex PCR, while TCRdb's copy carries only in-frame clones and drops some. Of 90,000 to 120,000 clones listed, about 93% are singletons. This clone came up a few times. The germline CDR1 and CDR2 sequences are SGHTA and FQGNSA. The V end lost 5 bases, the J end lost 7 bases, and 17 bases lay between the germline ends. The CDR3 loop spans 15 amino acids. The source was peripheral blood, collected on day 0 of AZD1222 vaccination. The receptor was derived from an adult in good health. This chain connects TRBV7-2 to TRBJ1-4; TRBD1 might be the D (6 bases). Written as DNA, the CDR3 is TGTGCCAGCAGCCTATTGGCAGGGGCTGGTGAAAAACTGTTTTTT. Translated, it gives CASSLLAGAGEKLFF.